This T cell receptor beta chain emerged from a study of cytomegalovirus exposure and HLA in healthy donors. Study results and limitations: TCR beta chains numbering roughly 150 were designated cytomegalovirus-associated.

Sequencing used immunoSEQ multiplex PCR; TCRdb keeps in-frame clones, though not all of them. This table holds around 130,000 clones, more than 70% found once. This CDR3 has 14 amino acids. V gave up 8 bases and J gave up 5 bases, with 18 bases separating them. In germline, CDR1 is WSHSY, CDR2 SAAADI. In regard to this clone: Its antigen is still unknown.

The chain links TRBV10-2 to TRBJ2-5; a possible D gene is TRBD1 (6 bases). The receptor's source is a man younger than 45 in good health and CMV-seronegative. The material sequenced was PBMCs. In DNA form, the CDR3 reads TGCGCCAGCGTCCATGCAGGGGCTGAGGAGACCCAGTACTTC. Translating gives CASVHAGAEETQYF.